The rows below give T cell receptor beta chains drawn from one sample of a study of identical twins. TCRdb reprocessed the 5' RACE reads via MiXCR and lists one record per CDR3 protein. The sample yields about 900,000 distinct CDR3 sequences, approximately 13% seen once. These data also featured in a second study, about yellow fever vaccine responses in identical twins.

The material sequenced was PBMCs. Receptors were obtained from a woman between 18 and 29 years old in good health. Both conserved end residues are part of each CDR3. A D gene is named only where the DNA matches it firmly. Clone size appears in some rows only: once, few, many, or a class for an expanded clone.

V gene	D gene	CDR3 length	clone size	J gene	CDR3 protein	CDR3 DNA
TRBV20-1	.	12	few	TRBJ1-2	CSAFSGWHGYTF	TGCAGTGCTTTCTCTGGGTGGCATGGCTACACCTTC
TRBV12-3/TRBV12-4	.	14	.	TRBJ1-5	CASSLLRRDQPQHF	TGTGCCAGCAGTTTATTGCGACGTGATCAGCCCCAGCATTTT
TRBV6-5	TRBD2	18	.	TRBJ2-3	CASSYSKTSGGPTDTQYF	TGTGCCAGCAGTTACTCGAAGACTAGCGGGGGCCCCACAGATACGCAGTATTTT
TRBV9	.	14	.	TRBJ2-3	CASSIPVTTDTQYF	TGTGCCAGCAGCATTCCCGTGACTACAGATACGCAGTATTTT
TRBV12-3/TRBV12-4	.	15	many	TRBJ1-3	CASSSRPGTGNTIYF	TGTGCCAGCAGTTCTCGTCCAGGGACAGGAAACACCATATATTTT
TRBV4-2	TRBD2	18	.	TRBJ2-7	CASSQENPTSGSSYEQYF	TGTGCCAGCAGCCAAGAAAACCCGACTAGCGGTAGCTCCTACGAGCAGTACTTC
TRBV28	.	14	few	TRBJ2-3	CASRGPDSTDTQYF	TGTGCCAGCAGGGGCCCGGACAGCACAGATACGCAGTATTTT
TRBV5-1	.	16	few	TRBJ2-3	CASSLVSGAQGDTQYF	TGCGCCAGCAGCTTGGTTTCAGGGGCGCAGGGAGATACGCAGTATTTT
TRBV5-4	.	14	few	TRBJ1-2	CASSLAGEAYGYTF	TGTGCCAGCAGCTTGGCAGGGGAGGCCTATGGCTACACCTTC
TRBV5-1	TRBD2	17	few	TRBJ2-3	CASSLEGLAGWPDTQYF	TGCGCCAGCAGCTTGGAGGGGCTAGCGGGGTGGCCAGATACGCAGTATTTT
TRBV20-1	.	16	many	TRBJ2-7	CSARSSAASGLYEQYF	TGCAGTGCTAGGTCCTCAGCAGCGAGCGGCCTCTACGAGCAGTACTTC
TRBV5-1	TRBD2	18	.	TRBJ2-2	CASSPRPRGGGGTGELFF	TGCGCCAGCAGCCCCCGCCCGCGGGGCGGGGGGGGCACCGGGGAGCTGTTTTTT
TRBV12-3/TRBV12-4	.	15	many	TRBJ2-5	CASSSFPGLQETQYF	TGTGCCAGCAGTTCTTTTCCAGGACTCCAAGAGACCCAGTACTTC
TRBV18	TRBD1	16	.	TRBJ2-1	CASSPGTGITYNEQFF	TGTGCCAGCTCACCCGGGACAGGGATTACCTACAATGAGCAGTTCTTC
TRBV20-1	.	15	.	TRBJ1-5	CSARDSGVSNQPQHF	TGCAGTGCTAGAGATTCAGGGGTCAGCAATCAGCCCCAGCATTTT
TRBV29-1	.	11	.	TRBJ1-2	CSVVKVYGYTF	TGCAGCGTTGTGAAGGTATATGGCTACACCTTC